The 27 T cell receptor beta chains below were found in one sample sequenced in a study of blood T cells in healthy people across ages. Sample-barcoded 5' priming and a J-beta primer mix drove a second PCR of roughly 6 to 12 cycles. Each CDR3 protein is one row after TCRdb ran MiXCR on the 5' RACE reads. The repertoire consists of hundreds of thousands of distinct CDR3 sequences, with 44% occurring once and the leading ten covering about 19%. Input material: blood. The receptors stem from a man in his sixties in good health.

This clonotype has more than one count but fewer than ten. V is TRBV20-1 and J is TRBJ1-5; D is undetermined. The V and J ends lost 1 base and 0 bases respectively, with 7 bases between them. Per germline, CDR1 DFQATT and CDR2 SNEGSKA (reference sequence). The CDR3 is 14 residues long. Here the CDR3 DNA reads TGCAGTGCTAGAGCCGGAGGTAGCAATCAGCCCCAGCATTTT. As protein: CSARAGGSNQPQHF.

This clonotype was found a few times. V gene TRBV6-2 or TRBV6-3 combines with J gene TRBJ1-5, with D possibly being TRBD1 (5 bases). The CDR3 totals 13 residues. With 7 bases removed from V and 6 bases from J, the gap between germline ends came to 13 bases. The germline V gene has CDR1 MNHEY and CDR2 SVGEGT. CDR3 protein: CASTPQGRQPQHF. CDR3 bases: TGTGCCAGCACGCCGCAGGGACGTCAGCCCCAGCATTTT.

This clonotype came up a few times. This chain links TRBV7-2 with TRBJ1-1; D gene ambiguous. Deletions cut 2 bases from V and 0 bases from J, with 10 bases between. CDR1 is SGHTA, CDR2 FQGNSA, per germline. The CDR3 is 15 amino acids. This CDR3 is CASSLRADVNTEAFF. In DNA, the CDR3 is TGTGCCAGCAGCTTACGGGCAGACGTGAACACTGAAGCTTTCTTT.

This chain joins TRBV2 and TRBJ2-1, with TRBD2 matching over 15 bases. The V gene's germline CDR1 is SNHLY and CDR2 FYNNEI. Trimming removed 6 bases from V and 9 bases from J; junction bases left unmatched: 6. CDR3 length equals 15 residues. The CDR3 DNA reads TGTGCCAGCAGAAGGACTAGCGGGGGGGCCGGTGAGCAGTTCTTC. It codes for CASRRTSGGAGEQFF.

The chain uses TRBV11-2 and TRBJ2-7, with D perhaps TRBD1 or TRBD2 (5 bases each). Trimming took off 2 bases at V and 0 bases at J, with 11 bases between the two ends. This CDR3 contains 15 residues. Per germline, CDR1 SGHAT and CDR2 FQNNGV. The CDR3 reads CASSLWDPISYEQYF. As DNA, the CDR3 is TGTGCCAGCAGCTTATGGGACCCCATCTCCTACGAGCAGTACTTC.

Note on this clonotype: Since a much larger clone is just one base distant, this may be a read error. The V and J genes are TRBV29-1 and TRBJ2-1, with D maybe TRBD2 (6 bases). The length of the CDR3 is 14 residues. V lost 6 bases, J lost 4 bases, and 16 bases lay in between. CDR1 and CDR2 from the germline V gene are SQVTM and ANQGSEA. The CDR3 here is CSVYPDGLYNEQFF. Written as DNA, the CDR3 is TGCAGCGTCTACCCGGACGGACTATACAATGAGCAGTTCTTC.

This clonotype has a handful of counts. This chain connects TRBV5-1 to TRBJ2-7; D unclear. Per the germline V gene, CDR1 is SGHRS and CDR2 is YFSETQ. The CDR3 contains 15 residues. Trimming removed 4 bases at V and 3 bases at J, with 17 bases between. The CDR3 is CASSADPGIVYEQYF. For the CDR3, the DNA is TGCGCCAGCAGCGCGGACCCAGGCATCGTCTACGAGCAGTACTTC.

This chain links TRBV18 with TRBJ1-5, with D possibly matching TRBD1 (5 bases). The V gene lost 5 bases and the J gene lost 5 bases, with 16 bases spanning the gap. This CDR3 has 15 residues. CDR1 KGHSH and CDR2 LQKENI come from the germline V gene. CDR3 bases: TGTGCCAGCTCAAGGGACTCCGTCCCCGATCAGCCCCAGCATTTT. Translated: CASSRDSVPDQPQHF.

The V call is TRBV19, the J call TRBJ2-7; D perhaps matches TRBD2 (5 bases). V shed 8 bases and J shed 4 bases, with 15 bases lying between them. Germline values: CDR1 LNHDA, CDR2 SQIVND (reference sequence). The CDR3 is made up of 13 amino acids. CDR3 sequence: CASSVGISYEQYF. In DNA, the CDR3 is TGTGCCAGTTCCGTCGGGATCTCGTACGAGCAGTACTTC.

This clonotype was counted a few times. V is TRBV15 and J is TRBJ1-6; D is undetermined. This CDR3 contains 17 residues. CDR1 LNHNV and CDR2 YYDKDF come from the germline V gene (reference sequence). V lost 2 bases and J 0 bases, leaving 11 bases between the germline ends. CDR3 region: CATSRNPRSSYNSPLHF. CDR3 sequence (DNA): TGTGCCACCAGCAGAAATCCACGAAGCTCCTATAATTCACCCCTCCACTTT.

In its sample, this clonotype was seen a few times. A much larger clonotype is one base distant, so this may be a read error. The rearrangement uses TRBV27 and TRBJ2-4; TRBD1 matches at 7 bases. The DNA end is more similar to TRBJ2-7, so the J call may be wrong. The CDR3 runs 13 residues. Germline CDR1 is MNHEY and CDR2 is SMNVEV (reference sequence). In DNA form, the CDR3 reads TGTGCCAGCAGTGGGGACAGAACCTACGAGCAGTACTTC. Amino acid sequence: CASSGDRTYEQYF.

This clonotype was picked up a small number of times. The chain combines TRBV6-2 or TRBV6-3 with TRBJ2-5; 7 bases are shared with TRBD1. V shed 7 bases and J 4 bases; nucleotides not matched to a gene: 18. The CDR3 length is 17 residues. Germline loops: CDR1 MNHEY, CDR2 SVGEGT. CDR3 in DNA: TGTGCCAGCAATAGAATGAGGACCGGGACAGTCGGAGAGACCCAGTACTTC. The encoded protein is CASNRMRTGTVGETQYF.

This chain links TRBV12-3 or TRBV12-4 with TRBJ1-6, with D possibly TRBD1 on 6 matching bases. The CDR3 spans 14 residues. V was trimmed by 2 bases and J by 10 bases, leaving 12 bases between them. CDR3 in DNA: TGTGCCAGCAGTTTAAAGGGGGAGGTGTCACCCCTCCACTTT. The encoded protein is CASSLKGEVSPLHF.

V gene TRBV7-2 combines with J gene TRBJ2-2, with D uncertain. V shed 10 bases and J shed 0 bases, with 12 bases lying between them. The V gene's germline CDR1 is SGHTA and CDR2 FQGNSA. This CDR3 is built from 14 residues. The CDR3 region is CAISTVANTGELFF. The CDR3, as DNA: TGTGCCATATCCACTGTGGCGAACACCGGGGAGCTGTTTTTT. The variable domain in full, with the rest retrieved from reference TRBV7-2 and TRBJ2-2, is GAGVSQSPSNKVTEKGKDVELRCDPISGHTALYWYRQSLGQGLEFLIYFQGNSAPDKSGLPSDRFSAERTGGSVSTLTIQRTQQEDSAVYLCAISTVANTGELFFGEGSRLTVL.

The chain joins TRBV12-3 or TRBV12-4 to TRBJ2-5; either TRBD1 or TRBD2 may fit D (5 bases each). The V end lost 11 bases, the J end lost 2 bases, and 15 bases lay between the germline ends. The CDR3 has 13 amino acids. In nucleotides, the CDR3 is TGTGCCGGCACCCGGGACCGTCAAGAGACCCAGTACTTC. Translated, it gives CAGTRDRQETQYF.

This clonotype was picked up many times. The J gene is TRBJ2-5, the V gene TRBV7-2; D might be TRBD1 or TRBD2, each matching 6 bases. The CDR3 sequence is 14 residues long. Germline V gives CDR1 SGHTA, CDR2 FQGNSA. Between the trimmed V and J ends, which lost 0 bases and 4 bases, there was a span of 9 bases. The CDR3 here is CASSLAGGPETQYF. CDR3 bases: TGTGCCAGCAGCTTAGCGGGGGGCCCAGAGACCCAGTACTTC.

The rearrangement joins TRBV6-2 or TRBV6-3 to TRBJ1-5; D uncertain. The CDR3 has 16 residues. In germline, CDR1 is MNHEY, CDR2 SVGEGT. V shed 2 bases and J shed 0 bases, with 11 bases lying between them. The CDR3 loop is CASSYPVKVSNQPQHF. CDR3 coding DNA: TGTGCCAGCAGTTACCCCGTGAAGGTTAGCAATCAGCCCCAGCATTTT.

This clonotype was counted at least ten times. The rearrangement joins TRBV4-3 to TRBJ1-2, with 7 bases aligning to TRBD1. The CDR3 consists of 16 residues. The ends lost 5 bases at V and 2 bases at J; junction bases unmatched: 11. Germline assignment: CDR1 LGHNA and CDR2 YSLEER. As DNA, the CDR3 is TGCGCCAGCAGCAGTCGGACAGGTCGTTCAAACTATGGCTACACCTTC. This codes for CASSSRTGRSNYGYTF.

The CDR3 here is CASSPNRGRQDEQYF. CDR3 nucleotides: TGCGCCAGCAGCCCAAACAGGGGGCGCCAGGACGAGCAGTACTTC. The V call is TRBV4-1, the J call TRBJ2-7; TRBD1 agrees at 9 bases. V lost 4 bases and J lost 5; bases outside the gene matches: 9. This CDR3 comprises 15 residues. Germline lookup yields CDR1 MGHRA and CDR2 YSYEKL.

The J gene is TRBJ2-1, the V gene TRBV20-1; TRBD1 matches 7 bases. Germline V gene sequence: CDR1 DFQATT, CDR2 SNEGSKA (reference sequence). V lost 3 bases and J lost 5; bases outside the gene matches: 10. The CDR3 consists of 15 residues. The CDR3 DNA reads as TGCAGTGCTAGCGTCACCACAGGGGCCCACAATGAGCAGTTCTTC. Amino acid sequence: CSASVTTGAHNEQFF.

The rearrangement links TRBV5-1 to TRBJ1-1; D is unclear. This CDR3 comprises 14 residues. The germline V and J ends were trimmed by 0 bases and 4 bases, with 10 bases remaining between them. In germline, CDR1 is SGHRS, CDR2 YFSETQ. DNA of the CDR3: TGCGCCAGCAGCTTGGGGATGGCAGCCACTGAAGCTTTCTTT. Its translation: CASSLGMAATEAFF.

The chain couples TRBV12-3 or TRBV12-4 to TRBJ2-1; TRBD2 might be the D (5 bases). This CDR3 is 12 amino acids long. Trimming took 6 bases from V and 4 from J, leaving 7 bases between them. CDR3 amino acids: CASSEGYNEQFF. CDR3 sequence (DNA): TGTGCCAGCAGCGAGGGTTACAATGAGCAGTTCTTC.

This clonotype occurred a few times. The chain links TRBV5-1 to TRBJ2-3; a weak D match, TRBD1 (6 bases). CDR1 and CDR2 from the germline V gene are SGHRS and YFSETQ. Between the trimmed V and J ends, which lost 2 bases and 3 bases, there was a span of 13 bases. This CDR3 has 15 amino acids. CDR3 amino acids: CASSFPGESTDTQYF. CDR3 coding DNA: TGCGCCAGCAGCTTCCCAGGGGAGTCGACAGATACGCAGTATTTT.

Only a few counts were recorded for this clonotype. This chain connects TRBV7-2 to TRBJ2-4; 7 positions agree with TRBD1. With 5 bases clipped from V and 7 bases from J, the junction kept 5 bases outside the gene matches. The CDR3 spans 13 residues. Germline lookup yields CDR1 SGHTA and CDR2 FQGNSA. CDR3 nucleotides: TGTGCCAGCAGCGGAAGGGGGCCGAACATTCAGTACTTC. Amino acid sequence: CASSGRGPNIQYF.

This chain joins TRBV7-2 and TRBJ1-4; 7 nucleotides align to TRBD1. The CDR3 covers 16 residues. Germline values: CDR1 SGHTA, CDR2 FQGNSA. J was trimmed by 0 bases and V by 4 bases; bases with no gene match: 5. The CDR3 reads CASSYRQGATNEKLFF. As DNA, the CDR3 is TGTGCCAGCAGCTACCGACAGGGCGCAACTAATGAAAAACTGTTTTTT.

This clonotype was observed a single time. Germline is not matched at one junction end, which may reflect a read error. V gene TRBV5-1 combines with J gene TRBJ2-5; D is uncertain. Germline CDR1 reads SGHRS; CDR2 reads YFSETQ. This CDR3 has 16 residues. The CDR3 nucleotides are TGCGCCGGCAGCTTGGGAATTAGAGACGGACAAGAGACCCAGTACTTC. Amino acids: CAGSLGIRDGQETQYF.

The CDR3 spells CASSQTGGHYGYTF. CDR3 nucleotides: TGTGCCAGCAGCCAGACGGGGGGGCATTATGGCTACACCTTC. The V gene is TRBV7-9, the J gene TRBJ1-2; a possible D gene is TRBD1 (6 bases). The ends were cut back, 5 bases at V and 5 bases at J, with 15 bases in the middle. Germline V gene data show CDR1 as SEHNR and CDR2 as FQNEAQ (reference sequence). There are 14 residues in the CDR3. Filled out from reference TRBV7-9 and TRBJ1-2, the complete variable domain reads DTGVSQNPRHKITKRGQNVTFRCDPISEHNRLYWYRQTLGQGPEFLTYFQNEAQLEKSRLLSDRFSAERPKGSFSTLEIQRTEQGDSAMYLCASSQTGGHYGYTFGSGTRLTVV.